These T cell receptor beta chains were read from a single sample in a study of cytomegalovirus exposure and HLA in healthy donors. The method was immunoSEQ multiplex PCR; TCRdb's version includes in-frame clones alone and lacks a portion of them. Altogether about 170,000 clones are present, under 85% being singletons, with the ten largest covering under 5.5%. The sequencing input was PBMCs. These receptors all stem from a woman younger than 30 in good health and CMV-seropositive. Each CDR3 is given with its conserved first and last residue. A D gene is named only where the DNA matches it firmly. Rows give clone size only sometimes, using once, few, many, or a class for an expanded clone.

TRBV2	-	TRBJ2-2	TRBD1	TGTGCCAGCACCCGAAGACAGGGCGGAACCGGGGAGCTGTTTTTT	CASTRRQGGTGELFF
TRBV6-1	-	TRBJ2-7	-	TGTGCCAGCAGTGAAGCTGTCCAGGCCCCATCCTACGAGCAGTACTTC	CASSEAVQAPSYEQYF
TRBV6-6	-	TRBJ1-1	-	TGTGCCACCTCACCCGGCGGGGAAGCTTTCTTT	CATSPGGEAFF
TRBV6-1	once	TRBJ1-1	-	TGTGCCAGCACCGTGAGGCACGAGAACACTGAAGCTTTCTTT	CASTVRHENTEAFF
TRBV27	-	TRBJ2-7	TRBD1	TGTGCCAGCAGTTTCCTTGGACAGGAGGACGAGCAGTACTTC	CASSFLGQEDEQYF
TRBV29-1	-	TRBJ2-5	-	TGCAGCGTCCACAGGGTTGCCTCGGAAGAGACCCAGTACTTC	CSVHRVASEETQYF
TRBV7-3	-	TRBJ1-1	-	TGTGCCAGCAGCCCAAGGACAGCGAACACTGAAGCTTTCTTT	CASSPRTANTEAFF
TRBV6-6	-	TRBJ1-1	-	TGTGCCAGCAGTTACAGGGGGGGGACTGAAGCTTTCTTT	CASSYRGGTEAFF
TRBV9	few	TRBJ2-1	TRBD2	TGTGCCAGCAGCGTTGTAGCGGGGGGGCCCAATGAGCAGTTCTTC	CASSVVAGGPNEQFF
TRBV15	-	TRBJ1-2	TRBD1	TGTGCCACCAGCAAACCAGACAGGGAAGGCTACACCTTC	CATSKPDREGYTF
TRBV2	-	TRBJ2-1	TRBD2	TGTGCCAGCAGGCCGCTAGCGGGGGGGTGGAATGAGCAGTTCTTC	CASRPLAGGWNEQFF